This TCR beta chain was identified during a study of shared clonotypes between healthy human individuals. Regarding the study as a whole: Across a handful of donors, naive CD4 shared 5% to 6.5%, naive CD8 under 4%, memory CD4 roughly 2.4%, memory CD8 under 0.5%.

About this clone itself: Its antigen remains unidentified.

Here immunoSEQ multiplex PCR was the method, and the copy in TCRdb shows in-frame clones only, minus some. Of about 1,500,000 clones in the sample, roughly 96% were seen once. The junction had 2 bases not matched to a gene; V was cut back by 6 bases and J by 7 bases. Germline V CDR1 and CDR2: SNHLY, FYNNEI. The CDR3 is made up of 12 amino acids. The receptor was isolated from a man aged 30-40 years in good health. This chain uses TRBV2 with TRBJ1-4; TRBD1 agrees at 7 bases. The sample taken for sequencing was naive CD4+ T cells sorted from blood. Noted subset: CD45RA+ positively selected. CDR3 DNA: TGTGCCAGCAGGGGGACAGCTGAAAAACTGTTTTTT. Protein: CASRGTAEKLFF.